The 8 T cell receptor beta chains given below trace back to one sample, sequenced in a study of T cell clonality in common variable immunodeficiency. The data were produced by immunoSEQ multiplex PCR, yet TCRdb's version contains in-frame clones alone and is incomplete. The sample offers over 55,000 clones and no singletons, the top ten holding 1.5% to 2%. The specimen sequenced was peripheral blood mononuclear cells. Receptor source: a person aged 18 to 70 in good health.

At least ten counts were recorded for this clone. The read ends 3 residues shy of where the CDR3 ends; the end is completed using the germline J gene. The V gene is TRBV28, the J gene TRBJ1-1, with D perhaps matching TRBD1 (6 bases). CDR3 size: 11 residues. CDR1 and CDR2 (germline): MDHEN, SYDVKM. The DNA read from the CDR3 is TGTGCCAGCAGGACCGGGACATTG. Protein sequence: CASRTGTL. In full, the CDR3 is CASRTGTLAFF.

This clone was counted at least ten times. The CDR3 end is not reached by the read, which stops 3 residues before it; the germline J gene fills it in. This chain uses TRBV7-8 with TRBJ1-1, with D possibly being TRBD1 (5 bases). Trimming pared 5 bases from V and 5 bases from J, leaving 15 bases between. Germline V gives CDR1 SGHVS, CDR2 FQNEAQ. This CDR3 is built from 14 residues. CDR3 protein: CASSKHGGTTEAFF. The DNA read from the CDR3 is TGTGCCAGCAGCAAGCACGGGGGAACGACTGAA.

This clone was detected ten times or more. The DNA ends 3 residues before the CDR3 does, and the rest of the CDR3 is filled in from the germline J gene. J is TRBJ1-1 and V is TRBV7-2; the D is unclear. The CDR3 length is 13 residues. Trimming took 5 bases from V and 1 from J, leaving 8 bases between them. Germline V CDR1 and CDR2: SGHTA, FQGNSA. The CDR3 loop reads CASSQQQNTEAFF. The DNA read from the CDR3 is TGTGCCAGCAGCCAACAACAGAACACTGAA.

This clone occurred many times. The read ends 3 residues before the CDR3 terminus; that terminus is restored from the germline J gene. The rearrangement joins TRBV7-9 to TRBJ2-2; D ambiguous. Germline CDR1 and CDR2: SEHNR and FQNEAQ (reference sequence). The V gene lost 5 bases and the J gene lost 1 base, with 5 bases spanning the gap. The CDR3 contains 13 residues. CDR3 sequence reads: CASSLGNTGELFF. The CDR3 DNA, read in part, is TGTGCCAGCAGCCTCGGGAACACCGGGGAG.

This clone was counted many times. The read gets to within 3 residues of the CDR3 end, and the germline J gene fills in the rest. V gene TRBV13 combines with J gene TRBJ2-1; 8 bases are a match to TRBD1. The germline V gene has CDR1 PRHDT and CDR2 FYEKMQ (reference sequence). The CDR3 totals 14 residues. The trim removed 5 bases at V and 7 bases at J, leaving 7 bases unmatched. CDR3 region: CASSLGQGRNEQFF. CDR3 DNA (partial): TGTGCCAGCAGCCTCGGACAGGGTAGGAATGAG.

The table lists this clone with many counts. With the read ending 3 residues before the CDR3 end, the germline J gene is used to fill in that end. V gene TRBV20-1 combines with J gene TRBJ1-1; TRBD1 matches 8 bases. Germline values: CDR1 DFQATT, CDR2 SNEGSKA (reference sequence). The length of the CDR3 is 15 residues. Trimming took 6 bases from V and 7 from J; bases not matched to a gene: 16. CDR3 sequence: CSAIPRQGTWGEAFF. The CDR3 bases that were read are TGCAGTGCAATACCTCGACAGGGGACGTGGGGTGAA.

This clone has a count of ten or more. From the germline J gene comes the end of the CDR3, since the read stops 3 residues before it. This chain uses TRBV5-4 with TRBJ2-7, with D uncertain. Between the trimmed V and J ends, which lost 1 base and 3 bases, there was a span of 11 bases. This CDR3 is 14 amino acids long. Germline lookup yields CDR1 SGHNT and CDR2 YYREEE (reference sequence). CDR3 DNA, as far as it was read: TGTGCCAGCAGCTTGTCAGAAGAGATCTACGAG. Translating gives CASSLSEEIYE. The full CDR3 reads CASSLSEEIYEQYF.

This clone was found many times. The read ends 3 residues early relative to the CDR3; the germline J gene fills the gap. V gene TRBV20-1 combines with J gene TRBJ2-3, with D possibly being TRBD1 (6 bases). The ends were cut back, 6 bases at V and 0 bases at J, with 16 bases in the middle. The germline V gene has CDR1 DFQATT and CDR2 SNEGSKA (reference sequence). The CDR3 has 15 amino acids. The covered CDR3 bases are TGCAGTGCAACGAAGCTAGGGGGAAGCACAGATACG. This codes for CSATKLGGSTDT. The CDR3 as a whole reads CSATKLGGSTDTQYF.